This paragraph covers one T cell receptor beta chain sequence. What it binds is unknown. The data derive from a study of T cells in localized non-small cell lung cancer. Study observations and caveats: Longer overall survival associated with higher blood T cell density; shorter survival with higher adjacent-lung clonality. Tumor trailed uninvolved adjacent lung in T cell clonality, which peaked there. Heterogeneity within the tumor remains possible, as just one region underwent sequencing. Among the top 100 tumor clones, a median around 50 appeared in adjacent lung.

V was pared by 2 bases and J by 2 bases, with 8 bases between. This CDR3 is built from 14 residues. Per the germline V gene, CDR1 is SGHNT and CDR2 is YYREEE (reference sequence). Measured with immunoSEQ multiplex PCR; TCRdb has only the in-frame clones, and not every one. This sample has 25,000 or so clones; 70% to 90% occur once, and the top ten carry roughly 6%. The chain links TRBV5-4 to TRBJ1-3; no reliable D call. Source: PBMCs, taken before any cancer treatment. The sequence derives from a man between 40 and 69 years old with stage II lung adenocarcinoma. The CDR3: CASSFESAGNTIYF. Written as DNA, the CDR3 is TGTGCCAGCAGCTTCGAATCAGCTGGAAACACCATATATTTT.